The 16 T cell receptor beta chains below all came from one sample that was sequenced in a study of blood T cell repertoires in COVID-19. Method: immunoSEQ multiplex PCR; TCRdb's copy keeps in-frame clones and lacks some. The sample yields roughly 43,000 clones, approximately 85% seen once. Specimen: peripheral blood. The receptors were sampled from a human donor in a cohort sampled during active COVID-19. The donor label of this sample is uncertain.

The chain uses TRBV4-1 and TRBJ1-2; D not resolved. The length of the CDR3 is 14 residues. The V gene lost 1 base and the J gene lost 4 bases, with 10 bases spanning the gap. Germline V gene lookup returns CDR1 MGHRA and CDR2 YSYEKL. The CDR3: CASSQGLRSYGYTF. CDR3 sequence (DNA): TGCGCCAGCAGCCAAGGTCTGCGGAGCTATGGCTACACCTTC.

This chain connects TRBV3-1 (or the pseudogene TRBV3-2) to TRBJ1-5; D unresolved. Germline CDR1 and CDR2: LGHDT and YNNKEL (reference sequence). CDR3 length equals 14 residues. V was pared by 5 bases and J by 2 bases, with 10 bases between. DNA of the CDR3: TGTGCCAGCAGCGCCAGTGGAGGCAATCAGCCCCAGCATTTT. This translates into CASSASGGNQPQHF.

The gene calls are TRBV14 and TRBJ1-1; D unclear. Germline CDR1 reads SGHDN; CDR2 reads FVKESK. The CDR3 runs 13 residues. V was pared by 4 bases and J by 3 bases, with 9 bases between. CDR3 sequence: CASSRSTDTEAFF. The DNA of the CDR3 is TGTGCCAGCAGCCGTTCGACTGACACTGAAGCTTTCTTT. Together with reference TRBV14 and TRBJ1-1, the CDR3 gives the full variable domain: EAGVTQFPSHSVIEKGQTVTLRCDPISGHDNLYWYRRVMGKEIKFLLHFVKESKQDESGMPNNRFLAERTGGTYSTLKVQPAELEDSGVYFCASSRSTDTEAFFGQGTRLTVV.

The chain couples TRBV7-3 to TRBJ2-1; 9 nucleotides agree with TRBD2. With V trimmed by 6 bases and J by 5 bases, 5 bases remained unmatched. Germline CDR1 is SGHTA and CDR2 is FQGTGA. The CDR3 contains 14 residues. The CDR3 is CASRAGGTNNEQFF. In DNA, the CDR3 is TGTGCCAGCAGAGCGGGGGGTACTAACAATGAGCAGTTCTTC.

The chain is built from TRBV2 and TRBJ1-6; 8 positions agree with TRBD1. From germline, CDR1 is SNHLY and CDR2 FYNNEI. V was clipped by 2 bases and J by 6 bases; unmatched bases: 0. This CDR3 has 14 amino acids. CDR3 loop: CASSEQGANSPLHF. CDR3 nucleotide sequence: TGTGCCAGCAGTGAACAGGGGGCTAATTCACCCCTCCACTTT.

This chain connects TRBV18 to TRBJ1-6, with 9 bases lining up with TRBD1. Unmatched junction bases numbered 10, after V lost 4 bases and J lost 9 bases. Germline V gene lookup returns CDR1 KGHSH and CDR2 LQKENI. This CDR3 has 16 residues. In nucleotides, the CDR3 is TGTGCCAGCTCACGGATCCGGGACAGGGAATCTTCACCCCTCCACTTT. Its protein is CASSRIRDRESSPLHF.

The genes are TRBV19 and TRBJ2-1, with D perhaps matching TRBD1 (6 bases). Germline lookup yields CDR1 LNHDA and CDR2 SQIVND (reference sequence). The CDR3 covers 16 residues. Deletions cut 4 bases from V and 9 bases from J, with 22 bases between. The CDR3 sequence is CASSTGRGPNLREQFF. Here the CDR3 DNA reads TGTGCCAGTAGTACAGGCAGGGGTCCTAATTTACGTGAGCAGTTCTTC. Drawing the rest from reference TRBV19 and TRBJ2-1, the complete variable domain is DGGITQSPKYLFRKEGQNVTLSCEQNLNHDAMYWYRQDPGQGLRLIYYSQIVNDFQKGDIAEGYSVSREKKESFPLTVTSAQKNPTAFYLCASSTGRGPNLREQFFGPGTRLTVL.

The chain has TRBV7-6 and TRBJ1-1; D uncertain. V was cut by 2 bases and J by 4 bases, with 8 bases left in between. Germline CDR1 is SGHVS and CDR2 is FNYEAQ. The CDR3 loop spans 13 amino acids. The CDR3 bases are TGTGCCAGCAGCTTAAGACGGAGCACTGAAGCTTTCTTT. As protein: CASSLRRSTEAFF.

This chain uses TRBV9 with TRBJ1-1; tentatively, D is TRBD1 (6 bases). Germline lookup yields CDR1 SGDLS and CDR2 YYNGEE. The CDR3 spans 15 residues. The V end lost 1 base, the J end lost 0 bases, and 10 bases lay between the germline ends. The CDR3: CASSVQGTLNTEAFF. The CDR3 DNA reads TGTGCCAGCAGCGTACAGGGGACCTTGAACACTGAAGCTTTCTTT.

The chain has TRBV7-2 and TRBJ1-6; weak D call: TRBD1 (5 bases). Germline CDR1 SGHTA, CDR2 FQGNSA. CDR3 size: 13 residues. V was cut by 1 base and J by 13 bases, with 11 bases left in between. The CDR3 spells CASSLGQGGPLHF. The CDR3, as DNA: TGTGCCAGCAGCTTAGGCCAGGGAGGGCCCCTCCACTTT.

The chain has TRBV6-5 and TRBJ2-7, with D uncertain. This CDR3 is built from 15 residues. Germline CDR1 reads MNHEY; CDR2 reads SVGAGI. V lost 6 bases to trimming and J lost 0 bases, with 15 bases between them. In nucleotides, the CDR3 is TGTGCCAGCAGGGGTAGCAGCCAGAGCTCCTACGAGCAGTACTTC. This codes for CASRGSSQSSYEQYF.

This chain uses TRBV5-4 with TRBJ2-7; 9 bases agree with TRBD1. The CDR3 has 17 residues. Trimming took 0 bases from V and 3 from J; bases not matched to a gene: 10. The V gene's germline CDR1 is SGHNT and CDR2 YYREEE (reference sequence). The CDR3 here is CASSLAGGGQGIYEQYF. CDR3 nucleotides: TGTGCCAGCAGCTTGGCAGGGGGGGGACAGGGAATCTACGAGCAGTACTTC.

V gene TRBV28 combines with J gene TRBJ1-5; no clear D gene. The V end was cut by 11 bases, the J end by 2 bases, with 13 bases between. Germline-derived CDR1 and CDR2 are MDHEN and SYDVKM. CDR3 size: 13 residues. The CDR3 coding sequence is TGTGCCGTTGACGGGAGTCGCAATCAGCCCCAGCATTTT. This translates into CAVDGSRNQPQHF.

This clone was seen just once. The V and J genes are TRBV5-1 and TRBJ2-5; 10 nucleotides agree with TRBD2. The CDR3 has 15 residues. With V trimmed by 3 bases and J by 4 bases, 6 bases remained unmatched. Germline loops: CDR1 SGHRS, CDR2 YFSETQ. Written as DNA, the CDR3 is TGCGCCAGCAGCTCTAGCGGGGGTAAGGGAGAGACCCAGTACTTC. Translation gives CASSSSGGKGETQYF.

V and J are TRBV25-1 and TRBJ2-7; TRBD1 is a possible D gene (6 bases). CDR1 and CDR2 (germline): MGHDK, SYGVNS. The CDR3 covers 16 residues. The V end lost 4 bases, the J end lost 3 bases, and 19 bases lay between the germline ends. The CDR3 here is CASSAPTGTLHYEQYF. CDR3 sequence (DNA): TGTGCCAGCAGTGCCCCCACCGGGACACTTCACTACGAGCAGTACTTC.

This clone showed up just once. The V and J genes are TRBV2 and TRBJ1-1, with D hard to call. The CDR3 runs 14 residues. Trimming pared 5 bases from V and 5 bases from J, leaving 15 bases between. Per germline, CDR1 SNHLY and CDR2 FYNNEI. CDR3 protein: CASSPEKGGTEAFF. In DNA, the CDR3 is TGTGCCAGCAGTCCCGAGAAGGGAGGGACTGAAGCTTTCTTT.